The 10 T cell receptor beta chains below come from one sample, sequenced in a study of cytomegalovirus exposure and HLA in healthy donors. Primers: 60 Vbeta forward and 13 Jbeta reverse. Method: immunoSEQ multiplex PCR; TCRdb's copy keeps in-frame clones and lacks some. Among roughly 180,000 clones listed, roughly four fifths were seen once. The source material was PBMCs. The receptors here all came from a female donor in good health and CMV-seronegative.

The gene calls are TRBV11-2 and TRBJ1-4; D may be TRBD1 (5 bases). The CDR3 spans 17 residues. V lost 2 bases and J lost 4, with 17 bases in between. Per germline, CDR1 SGHAT and CDR2 FQNNGV. In DNA form, the CDR3 reads TGTGCCAGCAGCTTATTTAGGGGTGGCAGTAGTAATGAAAAACTGTTTTTT. It yields the protein CASSLFRGGSSNEKLFF.

This rearrangement joins TRBV5-1 to TRBJ2-7, with TRBD1 matching 9 bases. Germline loops: CDR1 SGHRS, CDR2 YFSETQ. The CDR3 loop spans 15 amino acids. V was clipped by 4 bases and J by 7 bases; unmatched bases: 12. CDR3 sequence reads: CASSLSDRGAGEQYF. CDR3 nucleotides: TGCGCCAGCAGCCTCTCTGACAGGGGGGCAGGAGAGCAGTACTTC. Drawing the rest from reference TRBV5-1 and TRBJ2-7, the complete variable domain is KAGVTQTPRYLIKTRGQQVTLSCSPISGHRSVSWYQQTPGQGLQFLFEYFSETQRNKGNFPGRFSGRQFSNSRSEMNVSTLELGDSALYLCASSLSDRGAGEQYFGPGTRLTVT.

The gene calls are TRBV5-3 and TRBJ1-2, with D perhaps matching TRBD1 (5 bases). TRBV5-3 is reported as an ORF; its role is uncertain. This CDR3 is 18 amino acids long. Trimming removed 8 bases from V and 3 bases from J, with 29 bases in between. CDR3 DNA: TGTGCCAGCCACCCCCCCGGACAAGACCCTCTCTACGACTATGGCTACACCTTC. Translation gives CASHPPGQDPLYDYGYTF.

V usage is TRBV19 and J usage is TRBJ2-7; 11 bases are a match to TRBD2. Looked up from germline, CDR1 is LNHDA and CDR2 is SQIVND (reference sequence). CDR3 size: 15 residues. After removal of 4 bases from V and 2 bases from J, the junction contained 4 bases not matched to a gene. CDR3 region: CASSTPGLAAYEQYF. The CDR3 coding sequence is TGTGCCAGTAGTACCCCGGGACTAGCGGCCTACGAGCAGTACTTC.

The chain links TRBV5-4 to TRBJ2-2; TRBD1 matches 7 bases. Germline CDR1 SGHNT, CDR2 YYREEE (reference sequence). With V trimmed by 1 base and J by 5 bases, 11 bases remained unmatched. CDR3 size: 17 residues. The CDR3 region has the DNA TGTGCCAGCAGCTTGCCCGTCCGGACAGGAAGAACCGGGGAGCTGTTTTTT. Encoded protein: CASSLPVRTGRTGELFF. Drawing the rest from reference TRBV5-4 and TRBJ2-2, the complete variable domain is ETGVTQSPTHLIKTRGQQVTLRCSSQSGHNTVSWYQQALGQGPQFIFQYYREEENGRGNFPPRFSGLQFPNYSSELNVNALELDDSALYLCASSLPVRTGRTGELFFGEGSRLTVL.

The rearrangement joins TRBV14 to TRBJ2-7; no clear D gene. CDR1 is SGHDN, CDR2 FVKESK, per germline. The CDR3 is made up of 12 amino acids. V lost 0 bases, J lost 6 bases, and 6 bases lay in between. CDR3 in DNA: TGTGCCAGCAGCCAAGATATTTTCGAGCAGTACTTC. This codes for CASSQDIFEQYF.

This clone showed up just a few times. For the CDR3, the DNA is TGTGCCTGGAGCCAGGTCGGGGGAACTGAAGCTTTCTTT. This gives the protein CAWSQVGGTEAFF. This chain uses TRBV30 with TRBJ1-1, with D possibly TRBD1 on 5 matching bases. The germline V and J ends were trimmed by 3 bases and 5 bases, with 13 bases remaining between them. The CDR3 runs 13 residues. Germline V gene sequence: CDR1 GTSNPN, CDR2 SVGIG (reference sequence).

This clone is a singleton in its sample. The chain uses TRBV7-2 and TRBJ2-7; 7 nucleotides match TRBD1. CDR1 is SGHTA, CDR2 FQGNSA, per germline. V lost 0 bases and J lost 1; bases outside the gene matches: 6. CDR3 length equals 16 residues. The CDR3 is CASSLASGQASYEQYF. DNA for the CDR3: TGTGCCAGCAGCTTAGCTTCAGGACAGGCGTCCTACGAGCAGTACTTC.

A single count supports this clone. The chain combines TRBV5-1 with TRBJ2-3; D call uncertain. V lost 0 bases and J 0 bases, leaving 5 bases between the germline ends. In germline, CDR1 is SGHRS, CDR2 YFSETQ. The CDR3 is made up of 14 amino acids. The CDR3 loop reads CASSLAPSTDTQYF. The CDR3 DNA reads as TGCGCCAGCAGCTTGGCTCCTAGCACAGATACGCAGTATTTT.

The chain is built from TRBV7-3 and TRBJ2-1, with D hard to call. Germline V gene lookup returns CDR1 SGHTA and CDR2 FQGTGA. Between the trimmed V and J ends, which lost 6 bases and 3 bases, there was a span of 18 bases. The CDR3 has 16 amino acids. The CDR3 loop reads CASSFGAGDNYNEQFF. In nucleotides, the CDR3 is TGTGCCAGCAGTTTCGGAGCCGGCGATAACTACAATGAGCAGTTCTTC.